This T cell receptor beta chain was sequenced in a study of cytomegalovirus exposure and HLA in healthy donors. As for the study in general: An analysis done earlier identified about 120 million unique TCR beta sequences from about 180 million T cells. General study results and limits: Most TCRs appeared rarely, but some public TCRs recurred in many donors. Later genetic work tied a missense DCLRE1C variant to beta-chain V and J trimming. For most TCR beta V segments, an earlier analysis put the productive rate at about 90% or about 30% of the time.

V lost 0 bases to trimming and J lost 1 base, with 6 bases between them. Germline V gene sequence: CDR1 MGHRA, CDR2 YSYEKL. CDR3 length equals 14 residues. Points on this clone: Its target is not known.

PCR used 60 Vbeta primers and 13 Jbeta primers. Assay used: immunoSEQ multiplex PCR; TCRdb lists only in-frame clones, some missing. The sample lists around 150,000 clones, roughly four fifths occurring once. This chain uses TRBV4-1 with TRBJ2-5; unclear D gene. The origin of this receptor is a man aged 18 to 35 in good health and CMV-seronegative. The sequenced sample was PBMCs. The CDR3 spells CASSQEGFQETQYF. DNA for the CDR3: TGCGCCAGCAGCCAAGAGGGCTTCCAAGAGACCCAGTACTTC.